Listed below are T cell receptor beta chains from one sample, sequenced in a study of T cell responses to AZD1222 COVID-19 vaccine. Produced via immunoSEQ multiplex PCR; TCRdb's table is partial and in-frame only. In the table there are 120,000 to 150,000 clones, 85% to 95% of which are singletons. Here the sequenced sample was peripheral blood, taken on day 0 of MenACWY control vaccination. The receptors were sampled from an adult in good health. The conserved cysteine and the conserved F or W are not part of the CDR3 here. Some rows mark clone size as missing; the rest say once, few, many or name a class of expanded clone.

.,TRBV7-8,ASSSRPKGQSNQPQH
.,TRBV4-2,ASSQDRLSYNSPLH
.,TRBV6-6,ASRGQGTEQF
once,TRBV4-3,ASSQDENEGTEAF
.,TRBV4-2,ASSQDVQELYGYT
.,TRBV5-1,ASSLAGGGTTEAF
.,TRBV5-6,ASSWGQGAQPQH
.,TRBV6-5,ASSYLAGGLSDTQY
medium-sized,TRBV6-6,ASSPTTESGTIYEQY
.,TRBV5-1,ASSFLGQGSNEQF
.,TRBV7-6,ASSPNFRGETQY
.,TRBV19,ASSISPARVLYTEAF
.,TRBV18,ASSQQRVGTEAF
once,TRBV24-1,ATSDLWDGPNTGELF
.,TRBV14,ASSQDPGTGDYEQY
.,TRBV6-5,ASSTGGGIWTQY
.,TRBV29-1,SVPARGQETQY
.,TRBV6-1,ASSEHRDGGYT
.,TRBV20-1,SASQEGTRTF
.,TRBV28,ASSREGHPLGYNEQF
.,TRBV21-1,ASNPTGSCQETQY
once,TRBV13,ASSSQIRVGETQY
.,TRBV7-8,ASSLASDRGGQPQH
.,TRBV14,ASSQDSGSSYNEQF
.,TRBV9,ASSAGTSAPRTQY
.,TRBV12-3/TRBV12-4,ASSSRDNSPLH
.,TRBV7-9,ASSFGQGDTEAF
.,TRBV27,ASSLSKGTDTQY
.,TRBV5-1,ASSLDRANTGELF
.,TRBV6-5,ASGPYTGEEQY
.,TRBV5-1,ASSLAVREGNTEAF
.,TRBV7-9,ASSVYSRGEGYT
.,TRBV5-1,ASSLELGASPLH
.,TRBV5-6,ASRTTGTTEAF
.,TRBV28,ASSLLGQIPDSNQPQH
.,TRBV6-1,ASSEGGLVAEAF
.,TRBV29-1,SVVAGVAETQY
.,TRBV7-3,ASSPPGGSYNEQF
.,TRBV6-6,ASSPDRLNSPLH